One T cell receptor beta chain is described in this entry. In the original workflow: Counts of nucleated cells, estimated from reference gene primer amplification, were obtained. Sequencing was performed with immunoSEQ multiplex PCR; in TCRdb, only in-frame clones are kept and a portion is missing. V and J calls and clone size are those listed in that table; D and trimming were worked out from the DNA. The table lists some 220,000 clones, 80% to 85% of them singletons. The sample belongs to a study of blood T cell repertoires in COVID-19. About the study: COVID-19 samples from acute and convalescent phases originated in the United States, Italy and Spain. Sources were T cells, B-cell-depleted T cells, or PBMCs; the material itself was cDNA or gDNA.

Patients in Seattle were enrolled during active infection, then followed longitudinally. J was trimmed by 14 bases and V by 5 bases; bases with no gene match: 18. CDR1 and CDR2 (germline): LNHDA, SQIVND (reference sequence). The length of the CDR3 is 17 residues. V usage is TRBV19 and J usage is TRBJ1-6; 10 bases agree with TRBD1. Sequenced input: peripheral blood. The source of this sequence is a woman aged 65 to 85 with COVID-19, enrolled during active disease. CDR3 loop: CASSVAGTGVGAVTLHF. CDR3 sequence (DNA): TGTGCCAGTAGTGTCGCCGGGACAGGGGTAGGGGCCGTCACCCTCCACTTT.